Below, 5 T cell receptor beta chains from the same sample are listed, as sequenced in a study of pediatric ulcerative colitis. Here immunoSEQ multiplex PCR was the method, and the copy in TCRdb shows in-frame clones only, minus some. The sample contains roughly 37,000 clones, approximately 87% of which appear only once. The sample consisted of blood. The receptor set was obtained from a girl aged 5 to 17 with moderate ulcerative colitis.

This chain links TRBV7-2 with TRBJ2-1; D call uncertain. The V and J ends lost 5 bases and 10 bases respectively, with 12 bases between them. The CDR3 spans 12 residues. Germline lookup yields CDR1 SGHTA and CDR2 FQGNSA. CDR3 sequence reads: CASSELLAEQFF. The CDR3 nucleotides read TGTGCCAGCAGCGAACTGCTCGCGGAGCAGTTCTTC.

The chain has TRBV14 and TRBJ1-6; D gene uncertain. Germline CDR1 is SGHDN and CDR2 is FVKESK. The CDR3 has 12 residues. V lost 1 base and J lost 10, with 5 bases in between. CDR3 nucleotide sequence: TGTGCCAGCAGCCAAGGCAGGTCACCCCTCCACTTT. It is translated as CASSQGRSPLHF.

The V and J genes are TRBV11-2 and TRBJ2-1, with D uncertain. V shed 0 bases and J shed 7 bases, with 13 bases lying between them. This CDR3 is 15 amino acids long. Germline assignment: CDR1 SGHAT and CDR2 FQNNGV. DNA for the CDR3: TGTGCCAGCAGCTTAGACTTACTAAACGGGAATGAGCAGTTCTTC. Its translation: CASSLDLLNGNEQFF.

The chain couples TRBV19 to TRBJ1-5, with 7 bases identical to TRBD1. Germline V gene data show CDR1 as LNHDA and CDR2 as SQIVND (reference sequence). The CDR3 has 14 residues. V lost 2 bases and J lost 6; bases outside the gene matches: 4. This CDR3 reads CASSIKGASQPQHF. The CDR3 DNA follows: TGTGCCAGTAGTATAAAGGGGGCGTCTCAGCCCCAGCATTTT.

V and J are TRBV10-3 and TRBJ1-3; 8 bases are shared with TRBD1. The CDR3 covers 14 residues. With V trimmed by 6 bases and J by 8 bases, 9 bases remained unmatched. The germline V gene encodes CDR1 ENHRY and CDR2 SYGVKD. The CDR3 bases are TGTGCCATCAGATCAGGGGGCGCCGGGGACACCATATATTTT. Protein: CAIRSGGAGDTIYF.